These T cell receptor beta chains were read from a single sample in a study of blood T cell repertoires in COVID-19. Libraries were prepared by immunoSEQ multiplex PCR; TCRdb keeps only in-frame clonotypes and omits some of them. Of some 180,000 clones listed, about 76% are singletons. Input material: peripheral blood. Every receptor here comes from a woman between 45 and 60 years old with active or convalescent COVID-19. Both conserved end residues are part of each CDR3. A D gene is named only where the DNA matches it firmly. Clone size is shown for a subset of rows, as once, few, many or a class of expanded clone.

J | size | V | D | CDR3 | DNA
TRBJ2-1 | few | TRBV12-5 | TRBD2 | CASGLTLAGGTVSYNEQFF | TGTGCTAGTGGTTTGACGCTAGCGGGCGGGACCGTCTCCTACAATGAGCAGTTCTTC
TRBJ1-2 | - | TRBV13 | - | CASSAAGAASGYTF | TGTGCCAGCAGCGCCGCGGGAGCTGCATCCGGCTACACCTTC
TRBJ1-6 | - | TRBV10-3 | - | CATQGPYNSPLHF | TGTGCCACACAGGGACCCTATAATTCACCCCTCCACTTT
TRBJ1-4 | - | TRBV29-1 | - | CSVAPLGSRGEKLFF | TGCAGCGTCGCTCCCCTTGGGTCCCGAGGTGAAAAACTGTTTTTT
TRBJ1-5 | - | TRBV19 | TRBD1 | CASSITGGNQPQHF | TGTGCCAGTAGTATAACAGGGGGCAATCAGCCCCAGCATTTT
TRBJ1-1 | - | TRBV7-9 | TRBD1 | CASSSQRQGLNTEAFF | TGTGCCAGCAGCTCTCAGCGACAGGGTTTGAACACTGAAGCTTTCTTT
TRBJ2-5 | - | TRBV11-1 | - | CASSWTPGESQETQYF | TGTGCCAGCAGCTGGACCCCGGGGGAAAGTCAAGAGACCCAGTACTTC
TRBJ1-2 | - | TRBV7-8 | - | CASSLNQGLGYGYTF | TGTGCCAGCAGCTTAAATCAGGGGCTCGGCTATGGCTACACCTTC
TRBJ2-7 | - | TRBV5-1 | TRBD2 | CASSPGTRYEQYF | TGCGCCAGCAGCCCCGGGACTAGATACGAGCAGTACTTC
TRBJ2-7 | - | TRBV15 | - | CATSGGLARERGREQYF | TGTGCCACCAGCGGGGGGTTAGCGCGGGAAAGGGGGCGCGAGCAGTACTTC
TRBJ2-5 | many | TRBV7-7 | TRBD1 | CASSRDREETQYF | TGTGCCAGCAGCCGCGACAGGGAAGAGACCCAGTACTTC
TRBJ2-3 | - | TRBV18 | TRBD2 | CASSPVAGPRTDTQYF | TGTGCCAGCTCACCAGTAGCGGGACCCCGCACAGATACGCAGTATTTT
TRBJ1-6 | - | TRBV3-1/TRBV3-2 | - | CASSQGNRVGSPLHF | TGTGCCAGCAGCCAAGGGAACAGGGTGGGTTCACCCCTCCACTTT
TRBJ2-5 | few | TRBV28 | TRBD1 | CASRRQGAGIFVAQYF | TGTGCCAGCAGGCGACAGGGGGCAGGCATCTTCGTGGCCCAGTACTTC
TRBJ2-1 | - | TRBV6-2/TRBV6-3 | TRBD2 | CASSYGTSGGAGEQFF | TGTGCCAGCAGTTACGGGACTAGCGGGGGGGCAGGTGAGCAGTTCTTC
TRBJ2-5 | - | TRBV27 | TRBD1 | CATRDRWIQETQYF | TGTGCCACTCGGGACAGATGGATACAAGAGACCCAGTACTTC